This TCR beta chain was captured in a study of cytomegalovirus exposure and HLA in healthy donors (dated by TCRdb to between 2016 and 2019). Looking at the study overall: According to a later analysis, one platform produced both the roughly 110 validation repertoires and the 720 or so repertoires of the first cohort. The aim of the study was to test whether cataloging public T cell receptors could identify signatures of past pathogen exposure. In addition to the first cohort of roughly 700 subjects, a separate validation cohort of 120 different subjects was used. To predict cytomegalovirus infection status, the study combined high-throughput TCR immunosequencing, statistical association of individual TCRs with disease status, and machine learning. The study at large found these results: The study gave a list of some 150 TCR beta chains associated with cytomegalovirus. A few of the identified cytomegalovirus-associated TCR beta chains were confirmed in vitro to be specific for cytomegalovirus antigens. While some public TCRs were present in many individuals, most TCR sequences turned up only very rarely across donors. A later analysis had no HLA typing for the validation cohort, so co-occurrence there was scored across all 110 or so repertoires. A later analysis found that TCRs clustered in the first cohort also tended to co-occur in the 120 validation repertoires, with approximately 95% of cluster scores above 0. In both the original and validation cohorts, the classifier was reported to diagnose cytomegalovirus status with high specificity and sensitivity. According to the authors, the approach could potentially be generalized to other disease states and immunological phenotypes.

A note on this clone: There is no known antigen for this receptor. No much larger clone exists at a distance of one base, and base qualities are not known.

Donors formed part of the validation cohort, which comprised 120 subjects and was distinct from the first cohort of roughly 600 subjects. Receptor amplification or capture employed the immunoSEQ multiplex PCR assay. The source study handled its data this way. A statistical classification framework was built to diagnose cytomegalovirus status from the catalog of TCR beta chain sequences. In TCRdb, the immuneACCESS table is reduced to in-frame sequences with V and J assigned. These tables do not hold every clone; where another copy was compared, an unresolved V gene accounts for under half, and the others remain unexplained. Clone size and the V and J calls come from that table; the DNA yielded D and trimming. For this sample the table gives some 130,000 clones, of which around nine tenths were detected only once. The top ten clonotypes cover approximately 1.5% of the sample. As encoded in the germline V gene, CDR1 is MNHEY while CDR2 is SVGAGI. The germline ends are 21 bases apart after V is trimmed by 6 bases and J by 6 bases. The CDR3, from cysteine to phenylalanine, totals 15 residues. Only the CDR3 portion is preserved as DNA: 45 bases, with reading frame beginning at the first base.

The sample was PBMCs. The TCR sequence derives from a man younger than 45 in good health and CMV-seronegative. The V and J segments used are TRBV6-5 and TRBJ2-7; a tentative D match to TRBD2 spans 5 bases. The CDR3 is CASSLRTRGLSEQYF. The DNA sequence is as follows: TGTGCCAGCAGCCTCCGGACTCGAGGACTCTCCGAGCAGTACTTC.